This section outlines one T cell receptor beta chain sequence together with its context. The source of the sample is a study of T-cell memory formation after mild COVID-19. Via MiXCR, TCRdb re-called the 5' RACE reads, giving one row per CDR3 protein. In the table there are fewer than 550,000 distinct CDR3 sequences, about 19% of which are singletons. This CDR3 has 17 amino acids. V trimming: 4 bases; J trimming: 7 bases; junction bases outside the gene matches: 12. Germline V gene data show CDR1 as LGHNA and CDR2 as YSLEER. The source of this sequence is an adult woman who had mild COVID-19 (a few samples of this study predate the infection). Cell type and time point are not known. The gene calls are TRBV4-3 and TRBJ2-3; 12 bases agree with TRBD2. Sequenced sample: PBMCs or a T cell subset sorted from them (not recorded which). The CDR3 here is CASSPDARTSGTHTQYF. The CDR3 DNA sequence: TGCGCCAGCAGCCCCGACGCACGGACTAGCGGGACTCATACGCAGTATTTT.